The T cell receptor (beta chain) under discussion was sequenced for a study of graft-versus-host responses after intestinal transplantation (dated by TCRdb to 2020 to 2023). About the full investigation: Multivisceral, liver-intestinal, or isolated intestinal transplants were received by the recipients. Of the 20 to 25 intestinal transplant recipients enrolled in the cohort, one of whom was a retransplant, 3 patients without pretransplant specimens were excluded. Rather than being sequenced by the commercial service, samples from a few later patients were sequenced in-house on an Illumina MiSeq and processed with MiXCR. Bulk TCR-beta CDR3 sequencing was used to track graft-versus-host and host-versus-graft alloreactive T cell clones in the graft, circulation and bone marrow after intestinal transplantation. Donor T cell macrochimerism was defined as a peak of at least 4% donor T cells among recipient peripheral blood mononuclear cells. To identify alloreactive clones, pre-transplant mixed lymphocyte reaction products were sequenced and then compared with unstimulated pre-transplant donor and recipient T cells. Every recipient was given anti-thymocyte globulin induction, followed by approximately 3 years of maintenance tacrolimus and steroids. The investigation overall reported the following: High GvH to HvG T cell clonal ratios were observed in the allografts of patients with donor T cell macrochimerism. The conclusions were limited by the relatively low number and heterogeneity of the intestinal transplant patients. GvH clones were found in recipient bone marrow, and some of the GvH clones appeared earlier in ileal mucosa or blood, which is consistent with an intestinal mucosal origin. Early after transplant, declines in HvG clones were associated with peak levels of circulating GvH clones.

In the first month after transplant, blood samples were collected up to 4 times, and after that at least monthly when available. To prepare the library, the immunoSEQ multiplex PCR assay was applied. High-throughput TCR-beta CDR3 sequencing of genomic DNA from most patients was performed by Adaptive Biotechnologies. The authors' analysis ran thus. Adaptive's ImmunoSEQ software supplied the TCR sequencing data for around 19 patients, while MiXCR and VDJtools were used to process three other patients. CDR3 nucleotide sequences shared between donor and recipient were removed because the origin of such sequences could not be assigned. To be classed as alloreactive, a clone needed at least 2-fold expansion over unstimulated cells and a minimum CFSE-low frequency of 0.002% (template counts) or 0.001% (read counts). Mappable clones were those detected in sequenced pre-transplant spleen, lymph node, or MLR CFSE-low populations of the donor or recipient. Cumulative frequency of alloreactive clones was calculated as a percentage of all sequences weighted by copy number. TCRdb's version of the immuneACCESS table is confined to in-frame rearrangements and falls short of the full clone set. An unresolved V gene accounts for under half of the shortfall where checked; the remainder is of unknown origin. That table gives V, J and clone size, and the DNA gave D and trimming. The sample table holds around 54,000 clones, of which about 90% were seen once. Less than 6.5% of the sample is taken by the ten largest.

From V the trimming removes 5 bases and from J it removes 4 bases, while the gene matches leave 9 bases of the junction unaccounted for. According to the germline V gene, CDR1 reads MGHRA and CDR2 reads YSYEKL. The CDR3 runs 16 residues from the cysteine to the phenylalanine. Only the CDR3 DNA is retained, 48 bases long and in frame from the first base. For this clone: Its cognate antigen has yet to be identified. No much larger clonotype is one base removed from it; base qualities were not supplied.

Rearrangement joined TRBV4-1 to TRBJ2-3, with 10 middle bases fitting TRBD1. The source is a human patient who received an intestinal transplant, so some T cells may come from the graft donor. The sample consisted of PBMCs, taken 650 to 670 days after intestinal transplant. The nucleotide sequence reads as follows: TGCGCCAGCAGCGCGCGGGGGGACAGGGGTGCAGATACGCAGTATTTT. The encoded protein is CASSARGDRGADTQYF.